The 30 T cell receptor beta chains given below trace back to one sample, sequenced in a study of PD-1 blockade in classical Hodgkin lymphoma. Measured with immunoSEQ multiplex PCR; TCRdb has only the in-frame clones, and not every one. The table has some 18,000 clones, around 80% seen once. Relapses following autologous stem cell transplantation were seen in all patients, with brentuximab vedotin exposure varying. The sequencing used peripheral blood mononuclear cells (PBMCs), collected before the second cycle of nivolumab. Receptors were obtained from a human donor with classical Hodgkin lymphoma.

The rearrangement uses TRBV15 and TRBJ1-4, with TRBD1 matching over 8 bases. Germline V lookup: CDR1 LNHNV, CDR2 YYDKDF (reference sequence). Losses at the gene ends were 5 bases for V and 2 bases for J; bases not matched to a gene: 4. The CDR3 has 15 residues. The CDR3 is CATSVHRGTNEKLFF. DNA for the CDR3: TGTGCCACCAGCGTCCACAGGGGGACTAATGAAAAACTGTTTTTT. The variable domain in full, completed from reference TRBV15 and TRBJ1-4, reads DAMVIQNPRYQVTQFGKPVTLSCSQTLNHNVMYWYQQKSSQAPKLLFHYYDKDFNNEADTPDNFQSRRPNTSFCFLDIRSPGLGDTAMYLCATSVHRGTNEKLFFGSGTQLSVL.

The chain has TRBV5-4 and TRBJ1-2; no clear D gene. The V gene lost 0 bases and the J gene lost 2 bases, with 5 bases spanning the gap. The CDR3 length is 13 residues. Germline-derived CDR1 and CDR2 are SGHNT and YYREEE (reference sequence). The CDR3 spells CASSLDRNYGYTF. DNA for the CDR3: TGTGCCAGCAGCTTGGACAGAAACTATGGCTACACCTTC.

This clone has more than one count but fewer than ten. The chain has TRBV7-7 and TRBJ2-1, with a weak D call TRBD2 (6 bases). Per germline, CDR1 SSHAT and CDR2 FNYEAQ (reference sequence). The CDR3 has 16 amino acids. Deletions cut 4 bases from V and 2 bases from J, with 15 bases between. The CDR3: CASSSGRLVAYNEQFF. The DNA of the CDR3 is TGTGCCAGCAGCTCAGGGAGACTAGTAGCCTACAATGAGCAGTTCTTC.

The V and J genes are TRBV18 and TRBJ1-5; 7 nucleotides agree with TRBD1. Germline CDR1 and CDR2: KGHSH and LQKENI. J lost 3 bases, V lost 4 bases, and 12 bases had no gene match. The CDR3 contains 17 residues. The CDR3 region is CASSRNLTGTVNQPQHF. As DNA, the CDR3 is TGTGCCAGCTCACGCAACCTTACCGGGACAGTCAATCAGCCCCAGCATTTT.

The chain recombines TRBV19 with TRBJ2-7; 13 bases are shared with TRBD2. The V segment lost 4 bases and the J segment 0 bases; nucleotides outside the gene matches: 3. CDR1 and CDR2 from the germline V gene are LNHDA and SQIVND (reference sequence). This CDR3 region has 16 residues. The CDR3 DNA sequence: TGTGCCAGTAGTACGACTAGCGGGGGGCTCTCCTACGAGCAGTACTTC. It translates to CASSTTSGGLSYEQYF.

This clone was counted a single time. J is TRBJ2-5 and V is TRBV7-3, with D uncertain. This CDR3 is built from 13 residues. Trimming removed 2 bases at V and 3 bases at J, with 7 bases between. CDR1 SGHTA and CDR2 FQGTGA come from the germline V gene. The CDR3 DNA reads as TGTGCCAGCAGCTTATCTAGTAAAGAGACCCAGTACTTC. As protein: CASSLSSKETQYF.

V and J are TRBV28 and TRBJ2-1; 7 bases line up with TRBD1. This CDR3 is 13 amino acids long. CDR1 and CDR2 (germline): MDHEN, SYDVKM. The V gene end was trimmed by 5 bases and the J gene end by 9 bases; junction bases not matched to a gene: 7. The CDR3 region is CASSRQGRSEQFF. The CDR3 coding sequence is TGTGCCAGCAGTAGACAGGGAAGGAGTGAGCAGTTCTTC. Supplemented by reference TRBV28 and TRBJ2-1, the full variable domain reads DVKVTQSSRYLVKRTGEKVFLECVQDMDHENMFWYRQDPGLGLRLIYFSYDVKMKEKGDIPEGYSVSREKKERFSLILESASTNQTSMYLCASSRQGRSEQFFGPGTRLTVL.

This chain joins TRBV6-5 and TRBJ1-2; unclear D gene. The CDR3 has 12 amino acids. Germline V lookup: CDR1 MNHEY, CDR2 SVGAGI. V gave up 2 bases and J gave up 5 bases, with 6 bases separating them. CDR3 sequence (DNA): TGTGCCAGCAGTTACGCGGGGTATGGCTACACCTTC. Protein: CASSYAGYGYTF.

This clone was seen once. The rearrangement joins TRBV6-5 to TRBJ2-5; 7 bases are a match to TRBD2. The V gene end was trimmed by 4 bases and the J gene end by 11 bases; junction bases not matched to a gene: 16. This CDR3 is built from 15 residues. Germline V CDR1 and CDR2: MNHEY, SVGAGI. This CDR3 reads CASSCAPEGRGLQYF. Written as DNA, the CDR3 is TGTGCCAGCAGTTGCGCACCGGAAGGGCGGGGGTTGCAGTACTTC.

The chain combines TRBV4-2 with TRBJ2-1; D is possibly TRBD1 (6 bases). Germline lookup yields CDR1 LGHNA and CDR2 YNFKEQ. Trimming pared 1 base from V and 6 bases from J, leaving 13 bases between. The CDR3 runs 15 residues. The CDR3 DNA is TGTGCCAGCAGCCAAGGTTGGACAGAGATCAATGAGCAGTTCTTC. Its translation: CASSQGWTEINEQFF.

This chain uses TRBV5-5 with TRBJ2-7; D is unresolved. The germline CDR1 and CDR2 sequences are SGHKS and YYEKEE (reference sequence). The CDR3 is 15 residues long. V was shortened by 0 bases and J by 3 bases, with 13 bases between the two germline ends. The CDR3 coding sequence is TGTGCCAGCAGCTTGGGAGGCCAGGAAATCTACGAGCAGTACTTC. It is translated as CASSLGGQEIYEQYF.

The chain links TRBV2 to TRBJ1-5; D is unclear. V lost 8 bases and J 4 bases, leaving 12 bases between the germline ends. The CDR3 contains 13 residues. Germline V gene sequence: CDR1 SNHLY, CDR2 FYNNEI. CDR3 sequence reads: CASVGQANQPQHF. CDR3 coding DNA: TGTGCCAGCGTTGGGCAGGCGAATCAGCCCCAGCATTTT.

Note on this clone: This sample includes further DNA sequences coding for the same CDR3. This chain uses TRBV7-2 with TRBJ2-7; 11 bases line up with TRBD2. The germline CDR1 and CDR2 sequences are SGHTA and FQGNSA. Losses at the gene ends were 5 bases for V and 2 bases for J; bases not matched to a gene: 5. CDR3 size: 15 residues. The CDR3: CASSPSGGPAYEQYF. CDR3 sequence (DNA): TGTGCCAGCAGCCCTAGCGGGGGGCCCGCCTACGAGCAGTACTTC.

This clone was detected only a few times. This chain joins TRBV15 and TRBJ1-2; weak D call: TRBD1 (5 bases). CDR3 length: 13 residues. V lost 5 bases, J lost 3 bases, and 10 bases lay in between. The V gene's germline CDR1 is LNHNV and CDR2 YYDKDF (reference sequence). CDR3 sequence (DNA): TGTGCCACCAGCCGTGGGGGAGACTATGGCTACACCTTC. Translated: CATSRGGDYGYTF.

This chain links TRBV9 with TRBJ2-2, with D possibly being TRBD2 (6 bases). With 5 bases removed from V and 2 bases from J, the gap between germline ends came to 10 bases. The CDR3 length is 14 residues. CDR1 is SGDLS and CDR2 is YYNGEE in the germline V gene. CDR3 in amino acids: CASRAGGNTGELFF. CDR3 sequence (DNA): TGTGCCAGCAGGGCCGGGGGTAACACCGGGGAGCTGTTTTTT.

The chain recombines TRBV6-1 with TRBJ1-1; D remains ambiguous. The CDR3 covers 11 residues. V lost 2 bases and J lost 11, with 9 bases in between. CDR1 is MNHNS and CDR2 is SASEGT in the germline V gene. CDR3 in DNA: TGTGCCAGCAGTGAATGGTCGGGGGCTTTCTTT. Translated: CASSEWSGAFF.

This chain uses TRBV7-9 with TRBJ1-3; no definite D call. V was trimmed by 8 bases and J by 8 bases, leaving 7 bases between them. The germline CDR1 and CDR2 sequences are SEHNR and FQNEAQ (reference sequence). The CDR3 is made up of 10 amino acids. In DNA, the CDR3 is TGTGCCAGCTTAAGAGACACCATATATTTT. It encodes CASLRDTIYF.

The chain links TRBV19 to TRBJ1-5, with D perhaps matching TRBD1 (6 bases). This CDR3 region has 15 residues. Germline V CDR1 and CDR2: LNHDA, SQIVND (reference sequence). Trimming took 9 bases from V and 3 from J, leaving 18 bases between them. CDR3 sequence: CASMGRGAFNQPQHF. The CDR3 coding sequence is TGTGCCAGCATGGGGCGGGGGGCCTTCAATCAGCCCCAGCATTTT.

The rearrangement links TRBV6-4 to TRBJ2-2; a weak D match, TRBD1 (6 bases). The CDR3 is 14 amino acids. The V and J ends lost 3 bases and 6 bases respectively, with 11 bases between them. The germline V gene encodes CDR1 MRHNA and CDR2 SNTAGT. CDR3 sequence reads: CASSDETGPGELFF. The CDR3 DNA reads TGTGCCAGCAGTGATGAGACAGGCCCCGGGGAGCTGTTTTTT.

V and J are TRBV20-1 and TRBJ1-2; the D gene is possibly TRBD1 (5 bases). Germline V gene lookup returns CDR1 DFQATT and CDR2 SNEGSKA (reference sequence). V was pared by 3 bases and J by 8 bases, with 10 bases between. The CDR3 runs 11 residues. The CDR3 DNA sequence: TGCAGTGCTAGTCGCGGGGCCGGCTACACCTTC. Residues: CSASRGAGYTF.

In its sample, this clone is hyperexpanded (1% or more). The genes are TRBV25-1 and TRBJ2-7; D is ambiguous. Germline CDR1 is MGHDK and CDR2 is SYGVNS. The CDR3 totals 10 residues. Trimming took 11 bases from V and 5 from J, leaving 10 bases between them. CDR3: CASSQDEQYF. Here the CDR3 DNA reads TGTGCCTCGAGTCAAGACGAGCAGTACTTC.

The chain uses TRBV7-2 and TRBJ1-4; TRBD1 matches 7 bases. V trimming: 5 bases; J trimming: 8 bases; junction bases outside the gene matches: 8. Germline V CDR1 and CDR2: SGHTA, FQGNSA. There are 14 residues in the CDR3. The CDR3 region has the DNA TGTGCCAGCAGCCTCCAGACAGGGAGGGAAAAACTGTTTTTT. It encodes CASSLQTGREKLFF.

The chain joins TRBV7-9 to TRBJ2-5; D gene unclear. The CDR3 has 16 residues. V dropped 5 bases and J dropped 0 bases, with 16 bases sitting between them. In germline, CDR1 is SEHNR, CDR2 FQNEAQ (reference sequence). CDR3 DNA sequence: TGTGCCAGCAGCCCCCGGCGTGGAGCGTACCAAGAGACCCAGTACTTC. It translates to CASSPRRGAYQETQYF.

The rearrangement links TRBV9 to TRBJ2-7; unclear D gene. V lost 0 bases, J lost 0 bases, and 10 bases lay in between. In germline, CDR1 is SGDLS, CDR2 YYNGEE. The CDR3 length is 15 residues. The CDR3 region is CASSVDSASSYEQYF. As DNA, the CDR3 is TGTGCCAGCAGCGTAGACAGTGCCAGCTCCTACGAGCAGTACTTC.

The chain has TRBV5-5 and TRBJ2-4; TRBD1 or TRBD2 may be the D gene (5 bases each). V was cut by 4 bases and J by 8 bases, with 22 bases left in between. Germline V lookup: CDR1 SGHKS, CDR2 YYEKEE (reference sequence). The CDR3 contains 16 residues. This CDR3 is CASSIGFGTLEDIQYF. CDR3 coding DNA: TGTGCCAGCAGCATTGGTTTTGGGACCCTAGAAGACATTCAGTACTTC.

The genes are TRBV7-2 and TRBJ2-2, with 10 bases identical to TRBD2. Trimming at V came to 1 base and at J to 6 bases, leaving 5 bases not matched to a gene. This CDR3 spans 16 amino acids. The V gene's germline CDR1 is SGHTA and CDR2 FQGNSA. The CDR3 coding sequence is TGTGCCAGCAGCTTAGTCGGTACTAGCGGGGCCGGGGAGCTGTTTTTT. Protein: CASSLVGTSGAGELFF.

The rearrangement links TRBV6-6 to TRBJ2-1, with a tentative D call TRBD2 (7 bases). The germline V and J ends were trimmed by 2 bases and 14 bases, with 19 bases remaining between them. The CDR3 covers 14 residues. The germline V gene has CDR1 MNHNY and CDR2 SVGAGI (reference sequence). This chain's CDR3 is CASSYREDSQMKFF. DNA for the CDR3: TGTGCCAGCAGTTACCGGGAGGACAGTCAAATGAAGTTCTTC.

This chain connects TRBV27 to TRBJ2-3; no firm D call. The CDR3 is 14 residues long. In germline, CDR1 is MNHEY, CDR2 SMNVEV (reference sequence). V dropped 8 bases and J dropped 0 bases, with 12 bases sitting between them. CDR3 sequence: CASGVDGSTDTQYF. The DNA for the CDR3 is TGTGCCAGCGGGGTTGACGGTAGCACAGATACGCAGTATTTT.

This clone was seen once. The chain carries TRBV27 and TRBJ2-2, with TRBD2 as a possible D gene (7 bases). The CDR3 length is 19 residues. V lost 6 bases, J lost 0 bases, and 23 bases lay in between. Germline V CDR1 and CDR2: MNHEY, SMNVEV (reference sequence). The CDR3 DNA is TGTGCCAGCAGCCCATTGAAAGAAGGGGGGGGCGCGAACACCGGGGAGCTGTTTTTT. Protein product: CASSPLKEGGGANTGELFF.

Here the CDR3 reads CASSVSGGAQDTQYF. The CDR3 DNA reads as TGTGCCAGCTCTGTTAGCGGGGGGGCCCAAGATACGCAGTATTTT. The J gene is TRBJ2-3, the V gene TRBV6-4, with 11 bases aligning to TRBD2. V was pared by 8 bases and J by 5 bases, with 9 bases of the junction left unmatched. The CDR3 runs to 15 residues. Germline V gene data show CDR1 as MRHNA and CDR2 as SNTAGT.